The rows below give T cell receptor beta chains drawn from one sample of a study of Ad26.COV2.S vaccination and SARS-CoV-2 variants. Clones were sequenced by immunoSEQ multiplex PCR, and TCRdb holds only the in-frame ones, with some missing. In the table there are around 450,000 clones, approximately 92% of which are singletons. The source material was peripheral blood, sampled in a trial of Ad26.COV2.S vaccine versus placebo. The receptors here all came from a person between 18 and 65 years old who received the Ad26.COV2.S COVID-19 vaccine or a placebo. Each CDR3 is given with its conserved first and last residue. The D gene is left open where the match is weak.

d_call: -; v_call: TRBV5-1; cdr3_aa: CASREGNTDTQYF
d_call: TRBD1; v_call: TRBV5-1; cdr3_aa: CASGVQGTNEKLFF
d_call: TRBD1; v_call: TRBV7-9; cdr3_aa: CASSSATGRGYTF
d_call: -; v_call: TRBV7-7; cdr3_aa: CASSLAPVTNTDTQYF
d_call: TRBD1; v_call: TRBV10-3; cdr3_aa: CAISVGTDPYNSPLHF
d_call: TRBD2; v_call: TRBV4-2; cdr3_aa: CASSQDTSGESYNEQFF
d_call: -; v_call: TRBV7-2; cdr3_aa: CASSPHGARNSPLHF
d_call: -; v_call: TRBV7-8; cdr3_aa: CASGPHPGELFF
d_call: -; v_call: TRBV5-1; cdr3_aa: CASSQWGYQETQYF
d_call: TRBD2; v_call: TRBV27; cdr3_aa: CASSRFLAGETYNEQFF
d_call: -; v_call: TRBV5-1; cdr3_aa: CASRRGLSTDTQYF